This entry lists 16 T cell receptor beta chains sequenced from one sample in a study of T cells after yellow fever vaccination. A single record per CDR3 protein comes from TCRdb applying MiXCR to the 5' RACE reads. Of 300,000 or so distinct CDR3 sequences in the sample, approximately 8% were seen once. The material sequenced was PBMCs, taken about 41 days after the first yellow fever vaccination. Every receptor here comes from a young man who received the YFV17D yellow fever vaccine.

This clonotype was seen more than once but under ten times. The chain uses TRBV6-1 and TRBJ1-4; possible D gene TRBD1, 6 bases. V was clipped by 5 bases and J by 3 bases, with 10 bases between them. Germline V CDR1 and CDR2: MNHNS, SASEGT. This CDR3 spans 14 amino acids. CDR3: CASSRTVPNEKLFF. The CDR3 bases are TGTGCCAGCAGTCGGACAGTCCCTAATGAAAAACTGTTTTTT.

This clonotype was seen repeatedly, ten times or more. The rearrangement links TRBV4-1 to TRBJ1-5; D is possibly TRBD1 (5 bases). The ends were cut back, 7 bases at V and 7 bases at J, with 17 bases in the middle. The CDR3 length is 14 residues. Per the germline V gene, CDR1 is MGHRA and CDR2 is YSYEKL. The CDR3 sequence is CASTQGPSRQPQHF. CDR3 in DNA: TGCGCCAGCACTCAGGGCCCTTCCAGGCAGCCCCAGCATTTT.

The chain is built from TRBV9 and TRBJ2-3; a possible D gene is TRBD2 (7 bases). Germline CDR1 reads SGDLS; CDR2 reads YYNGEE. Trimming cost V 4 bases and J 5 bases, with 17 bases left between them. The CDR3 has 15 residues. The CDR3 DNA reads TGTGCCAGCAGCCGGATGGGGGGGCGCGGAGATACGCAGTATTTT. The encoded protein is CASSRMGGRGDTQYF.

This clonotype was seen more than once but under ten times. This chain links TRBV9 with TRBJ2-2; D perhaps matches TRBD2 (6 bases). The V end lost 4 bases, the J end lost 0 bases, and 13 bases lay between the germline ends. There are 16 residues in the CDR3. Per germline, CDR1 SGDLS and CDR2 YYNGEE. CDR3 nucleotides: TGTGCCAGCAGCTTTGGGGGAGGCGCGAACACCGGGGAGCTGTTTTTT. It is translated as CASSFGGGANTGELFF.

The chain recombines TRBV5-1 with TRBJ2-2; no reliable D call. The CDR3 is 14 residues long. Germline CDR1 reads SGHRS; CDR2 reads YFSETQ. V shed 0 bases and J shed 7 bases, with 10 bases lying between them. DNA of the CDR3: TGCGCCAGCAGCTTGGATCCGGGCGGCGGGGAGCTGTTTTTT. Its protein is CASSLDPGGGELFF.

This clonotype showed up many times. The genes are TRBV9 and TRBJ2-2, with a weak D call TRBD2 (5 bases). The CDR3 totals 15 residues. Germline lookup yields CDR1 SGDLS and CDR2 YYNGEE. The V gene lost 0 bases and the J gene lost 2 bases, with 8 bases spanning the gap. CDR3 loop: CASSVETINTGELFF. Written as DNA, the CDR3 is TGTGCCAGCAGCGTAGAGACTATCAACACCGGGGAGCTGTTTTTT.

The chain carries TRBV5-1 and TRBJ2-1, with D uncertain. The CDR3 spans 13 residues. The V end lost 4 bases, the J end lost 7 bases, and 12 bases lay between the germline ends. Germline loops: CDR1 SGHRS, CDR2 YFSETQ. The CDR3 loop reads CASSLPARNEQFF. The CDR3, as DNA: TGCGCCAGCAGCCTGCCCGCGAGGAATGAGCAGTTCTTC.

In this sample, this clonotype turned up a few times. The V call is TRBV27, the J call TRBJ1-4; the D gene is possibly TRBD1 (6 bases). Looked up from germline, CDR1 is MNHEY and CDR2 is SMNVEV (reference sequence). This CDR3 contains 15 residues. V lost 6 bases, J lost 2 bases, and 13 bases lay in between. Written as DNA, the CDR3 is TGTGCCAGCAGACCCGGACAGCAGACTAATGAAAAACTGTTTTTT. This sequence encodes CASRPGQQTNEKLFF.

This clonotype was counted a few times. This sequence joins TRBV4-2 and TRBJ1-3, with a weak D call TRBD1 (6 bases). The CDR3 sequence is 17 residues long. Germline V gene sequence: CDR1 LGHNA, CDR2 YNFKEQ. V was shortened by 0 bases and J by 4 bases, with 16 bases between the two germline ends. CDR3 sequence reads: CASSQDTLGGLGNTIYF. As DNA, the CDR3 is TGTGCCAGCAGCCAAGACACCCTGGGGGGGCTGGGAAACACCATATATTTT.

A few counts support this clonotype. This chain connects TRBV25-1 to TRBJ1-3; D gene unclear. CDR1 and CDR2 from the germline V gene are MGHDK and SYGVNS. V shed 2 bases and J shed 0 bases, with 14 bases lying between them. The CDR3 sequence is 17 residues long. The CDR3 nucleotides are TGTGCCAGCAGTGAACCCCCGGAGCTTACCTCTGGAAACACCATATATTTT. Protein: CASSEPPELTSGNTIYF. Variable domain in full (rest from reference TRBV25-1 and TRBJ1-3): EADIYQTPRYLVIGTGKKITLECSQTMGHDKMYWYQQDPGMELHLIHYSYGVNSTEKGDLSSESTVSRIRTEHFPLTLESARPSHTSQYLCASSEPPELTSGNTIYFGEGSWLTVV.

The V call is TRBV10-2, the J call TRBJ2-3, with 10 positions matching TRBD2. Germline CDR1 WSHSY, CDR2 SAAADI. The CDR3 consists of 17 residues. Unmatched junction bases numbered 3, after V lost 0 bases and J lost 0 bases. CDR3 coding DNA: TGCGCCAGCAGTGAGTCCGGGACTAGCGCTAGCACAGATACGCAGTATTTT. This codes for CASSESGTSASTDTQYF.

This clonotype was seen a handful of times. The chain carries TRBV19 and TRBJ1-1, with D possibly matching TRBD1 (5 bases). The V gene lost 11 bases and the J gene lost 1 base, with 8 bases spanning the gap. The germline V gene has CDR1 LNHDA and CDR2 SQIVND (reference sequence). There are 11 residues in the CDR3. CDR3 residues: CAAGQNTEAFF. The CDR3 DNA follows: TGTGCCGCGGGGCAGAACACTGAAGCTTTCTTT. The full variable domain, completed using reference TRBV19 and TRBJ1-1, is DGGITQSPKYLFRKEGQNVTLSCEQNLNHDAMYWYRQDPGQGLRLIYYSQIVNDFQKGDIAEGYSVSREKKESFPLTVTSAQKNPTAFYLCAAGQNTEAFFGQGTRLTVV.

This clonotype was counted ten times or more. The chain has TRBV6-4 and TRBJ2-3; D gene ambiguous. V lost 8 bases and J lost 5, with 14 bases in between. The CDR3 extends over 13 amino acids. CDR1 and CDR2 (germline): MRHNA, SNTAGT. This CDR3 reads CASAFRSQDTQYF. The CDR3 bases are TGTGCCAGCGCCTTCCGCTCCCAAGATACGCAGTATTTT.

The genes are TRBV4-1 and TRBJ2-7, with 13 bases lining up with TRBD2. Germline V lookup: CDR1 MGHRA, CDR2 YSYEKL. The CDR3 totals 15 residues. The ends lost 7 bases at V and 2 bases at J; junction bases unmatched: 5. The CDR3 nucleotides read TGCGCCAGCAAGCCCACTAGCGGGGGGGCCTACGAGCAGTACTTC. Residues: CASKPTSGGAYEQYF.

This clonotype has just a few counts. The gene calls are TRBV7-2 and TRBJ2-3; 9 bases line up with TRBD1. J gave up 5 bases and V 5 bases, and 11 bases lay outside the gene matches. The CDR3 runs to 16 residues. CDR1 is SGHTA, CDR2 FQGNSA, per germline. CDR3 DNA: TGTGCCAGCAGCACCCCTCGGGACAGGGTTGGAGATACGCAGTATTTT. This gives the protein CASSTPRDRVGDTQYF.

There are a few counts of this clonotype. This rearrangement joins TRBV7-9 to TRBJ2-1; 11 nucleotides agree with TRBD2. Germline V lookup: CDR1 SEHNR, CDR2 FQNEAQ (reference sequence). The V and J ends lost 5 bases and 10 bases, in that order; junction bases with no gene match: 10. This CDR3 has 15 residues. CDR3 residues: CASSILAGVTGEQFF. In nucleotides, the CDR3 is TGTGCCAGCAGCATACTAGCGGGGGTAACGGGGGAGCAGTTCTTC.